These 19 T cell receptor beta chains share one sample of origin, sequenced in a study of blood T cell repertoires in COVID-19. Profiled with immunoSEQ multiplex PCR; TCRdb holds only in-frame clones, not every one. The data contain 65,000 to 90,000 clones, about 88% of them singletons. Sequenced material: peripheral blood. The receptors shown here come from a man aged 50 to 60 with acute or convalescent COVID-19.

This clone has a single count. The chain links TRBV5-1 to TRBJ2-5, with TRBD2 matching 13 bases. CDR3 length equals 16 residues. Germline V gene sequence: CDR1 SGHRS, CDR2 YFSETQ. V was clipped by 4 bases and J by 2 bases; unmatched bases: 5. CDR3 protein: CASSAQTSGGQETQYF. The CDR3 nucleotides read TGCGCCAGCAGCGCGCAGACTAGCGGGGGGCAAGAGACCCAGTACTTC.

This clone was seen once. DNA of the CDR3: TGTGCCACCGGAGGTCTGGACGGTCAGCCCCAGCATTTT. As protein: CATGGLDGQPQHF. The chain couples TRBV24-1 to TRBJ1-5; D ambiguous. Germline CDR1 is KGHDR and CDR2 is SFDVKD. V was cut by 9 bases and J by 6 bases, with 14 bases left in between. This CDR3 spans 13 amino acids.

The rearrangement joins TRBV28 to TRBJ1-5; a weak D match, TRBD1 (5 bases). This CDR3 has 15 amino acids. The V gene's germline CDR1 is MDHEN and CDR2 SYDVKM. V lost 7 bases and J 6 bases, leaving 19 bases between the germline ends. The CDR3 region has the DNA TGTGCCAGCACCACTTTCGGGTCCAGGGTTCAGCCCCAGCATTTT. It translates to CASTTFGSRVQPQHF.

Only one count was recorded for this clone. The rearrangement joins TRBV2 to TRBJ1-5; 10 nucleotides line up with TRBD1. Germline-derived CDR1 and CDR2 are SNHLY and FYNNEI. This CDR3 has 15 residues. V was pared by 6 bases and J by 2 bases, with 4 bases of the junction left unmatched. This chain's CDR3 is CASRAGTGGNQPQHF. CDR3 in DNA: TGTGCCAGCAGGGCCGGGACAGGGGGCAATCAGCCCCAGCATTTT.

CDR3 nucleotides: TGTGCCTGGCTGACAGGAAACACCATATATTTT. Amino acid sequence: CAWLTGNTIYF. This sequence joins TRBV30 and TRBJ1-3; D unresolved. CDR3 length: 11 residues. The ends were cut back, 5 bases at V and 4 bases at J, with 6 bases in the middle. Germline V CDR1 and CDR2: GTSNPN, SVGIG (reference sequence).

V gene TRBV21-1 combines with J gene TRBJ2-7; the listed D gene, TRBD1, was not tested against the DNA. TRBV21-1 is described as a pseudogene. The CDR3 is 15 residues long. CDR3 sequence: CASSKDRAASYEQYV. DNA of the CDR3: TGTGCCAGCAGCAAAGACAGAGCAGCATCCTACGAGCAGTACGTC.

V gene TRBV7-9 combines with J gene TRBJ2-6; D unresolved. The CDR3 totals 17 residues. Germline values: CDR1 SEHNR, CDR2 FQNEAQ (reference sequence). V lost 1 base and J 2 bases, leaving 12 bases between the germline ends. The CDR3 loop is CASSLGGHGTGANVLTF. In DNA, the CDR3 is TGTGCCAGCAGCTTAGGCGGCCATGGAACTGGGGCCAACGTCCTGACTTTC.

The chain recombines TRBV29-1 with TRBJ1-2, with D perhaps matching TRBD1 (6 bases). CDR3 length: 15 residues. In germline, CDR1 is SQVTM, CDR2 ANQGSEA. V lost 3 bases to trimming and J lost 8 bases, with 22 bases between them. The CDR3 nucleotides read TGCAGCGTTGATAAACAGGGAGTTGCCTCGCGGGGCTACACCTTC. It codes for CSVDKQGVASRGYTF.

The genes are TRBV19 and TRBJ2-5; unclear D gene. V dropped 0 bases and J dropped 4 bases, with 9 bases sitting between them. The CDR3 is 14 amino acids. Looked up from germline, CDR1 is LNHDA and CDR2 is SQIVND (reference sequence). Here the CDR3 reads CASSIDGTGETQYF. CDR3 bases: TGTGCCAGTAGTATAGATGGCACGGGAGAGACCCAGTACTTC.

This clone was recorded once. This chain uses TRBV19 with TRBJ2-7; D possibly corresponds to TRBD1 (6 bases). The CDR3 contains 13 residues. V was clipped by 4 bases and J by 6 bases, with 13 bases between them. CDR1 and CDR2 from the germline V gene are LNHDA and SQIVND (reference sequence). The chain's CDR3 is CASSTHRAAEQYF. The CDR3 DNA reads as TGTGCCAGTAGTACCCACAGGGCAGCCGAGCAGTACTTC. Combining the CDR3 with reference TRBV19 and TRBJ2-7 gives the whole variable domain DGGITQSPKYLFRKEGQNVTLSCEQNLNHDAMYWYRQDPGQGLRLIYYSQIVNDFQKGDIAEGYSVSREKKESFPLTVTSAQKNPTAFYLCASSTHRAAEQYFGPGTRLTVT.

The V call is TRBV30, the J call TRBJ1-1; 8 bases match TRBD1. The CDR3 has 15 residues. V dropped 5 bases and J dropped 1; count of bases not matched to a gene: 9. Germline CDR1 is GTSNPN and CDR2 is SVGIG (reference sequence). DNA of the CDR3: TGTGCCTGGGGACTGACAGGGGCCTGGAACACTGAAGCTTTCTTT. This codes for CAWGLTGAWNTEAFF.

The chain carries TRBV5-1 and TRBJ2-1; 8 positions agree with TRBD2. V was clipped by 4 bases and J by 5 bases; unmatched bases: 11. The CDR3 has 16 amino acids. The germline V gene encodes CDR1 SGHRS and CDR2 YFSETQ. CDR3 nucleotide sequence: TGCGCCAGCAGCAGAACCGGGACTAGGGGGGACAATGAGCAGTTCTTC. The encoded protein is CASSRTGTRGDNEQFF.

The V gene is TRBV19, the J gene TRBJ1-2; D uncertain. CDR1 is LNHDA and CDR2 is SQIVND in the germline V gene (reference sequence). This CDR3 region has 13 residues. Trimming removed 1 base from V and 6 bases from J, with 9 bases in between. The CDR3, as DNA: TGTGCCAGTAGTATAGGGCGCGGGGATGGCTACACCTTC. It is translated as CASSIGRGDGYTF.

The chain links TRBV3-1 (or the pseudogene TRBV3-2) to TRBJ1-6; 7 nucleotides align to TRBD1. This CDR3 is built from 14 residues. J lost 5 bases, V lost 4 bases, and 2 bases had no gene match. Germline values: CDR1 LGHDT, CDR2 YNNKEL (reference sequence). CDR3 in DNA: TGTGCCAGCAGCCGCGGGACAGATAATTCACCCCTCCACTTT. Amino acids: CASSRGTDNSPLHF.

The chain is built from TRBV5-1 and TRBJ2-3, with 7 bases that match TRBD2. The CDR3 spans 15 residues. With 0 bases clipped from V and 2 bases from J, the junction kept 3 bases outside the gene matches. CDR1 is SGHRS, CDR2 YFSETQ, per germline. CDR3 sequence (DNA): TGCGCCAGCAGCTTGGGGCGGGGGATCACAGATACGCAGTATTTT. Translating gives CASSLGRGITDTQYF.

The chain couples TRBV2 to TRBJ1-2, with D uncertain. The CDR3 is 11 residues long. From germline, CDR1 is SNHLY and CDR2 FYNNEI. The V gene lost 5 bases and the J gene lost 8 bases, with 9 bases spanning the gap. CDR3 loop: CASSINRGYTF. CDR3 DNA sequence: TGTGCCAGCAGTATTAACCGGGGCTACACCTTC.

This chain uses TRBV6-5 with TRBJ1-2, with 7 bases lining up with TRBD1. The ends lost 5 bases at V and 2 bases at J; junction bases unmatched: 5. The CDR3 is 14 amino acids. Germline values: CDR1 MNHEY, CDR2 SVGAGI. This CDR3 reads CASSTGEVNYGYTF. Written as DNA, the CDR3 is TGTGCCAGCAGTACAGGGGAGGTAAACTATGGCTACACCTTC.

The genes are TRBV21-1 and TRBJ1-6. TRBV21-1 is recorded as a pseudogene. The CDR3 runs to 15 residues. The CDR3 bases are TGTGCCAGCCCCCGACAGGGACTAGTAAATTCACCCCTCCACTTT. Translated: CASPRQGLVNSPLHF.

The chain couples TRBV7-2 to TRBJ2-3, with 10 bases identical to TRBD2. CDR1 and CDR2 from the germline V gene are SGHTA and FQGNSA. The CDR3 is made up of 16 amino acids. The V segment lost 5 bases and the J segment 6 bases; nucleotides outside the gene matches: 11. The CDR3 DNA is TGTGCCAGCAGCCCGAGAAAGCGGGGGGGGCCCGATACGCAGTATTTT. Its protein is CASSPRKRGGPDTQYF.